This T cell receptor beta chain was documented in a study of T cell repertoires in cytomegalovirus infection. Turning to the study itself: CMV infection together with matching HLA type was indicated by public TCR beta signatures. Points from the study as a whole: What dominated the ex vivo response were HLA-C-restricted CMV-specific TCR beta clonotypes. Cumulative public TCR beta family frequency identified CMV carriers with the relevant HLA.

A word on this clonotype: Its specificity is unknown.

TCRdb processed the reads anew with MiXCR; each CDR3 protein has one entry. The table includes more than 150,000 distinct CDR3 sequences, 15% to 20% detected once. V was trimmed by 0 bases and J by 5 bases, leaving 16 bases between them. This CDR3 contains 16 residues. Germline V gene lookup returns CDR1 MNHEY and CDR2 SVGAGI. The TCR originated in a human donor in good health (CMV status not recorded). Some clones in this sample may be carry-over from other donors' samples. The sequencing input was CD8+ T cells from PBMCs. The gene calls are TRBV6-5 and TRBJ1-1, with D possibly matching TRBD1 (6 bases). The CDR3 region is CASSYSTGGEETEAFF. Written as DNA, the CDR3 is TGTGCCAGCAGTTACTCGACGGGGGGCGAGGAAACTGAAGCTTTCTTT.